This TCR beta chain derives from a study of memory CD4+ T cells and cytomegalovirus serostatus. Whole-study context: Donors were healthy Belgian adults, several CMV seropositive and about two dozen seronegative. Overall study results and limits: The CMV-associated TCR signature appears largely within the CD4+ memory repertoire. Each of around 69 CMV-associated TCRbeta sequences occurred in one to five individuals.

The germline CDR1 and CDR2 sequences are SGHTA and FQGNSA. The V gene lost 5 bases and the J gene lost 0 bases, with 11 bases spanning the gap. The CDR3 contains 14 residues. In the original processing: Out-of-frame sequences were removed, leaving about 2.2 million distinct TCRbeta sequences. This table comes from immunoSEQ multiplex PCR, and its TCRdb copy is limited to in-frame clones, with some not included. The V and J calls and clone size were taken over from that table, and D and trimming were inferred from the DNA. Of about 96,000 clones in the sample, 80% were seen once. Remarks on this clone: Its antigen is not identified.

Single viable CD3+CD4+CD8-CD45RO+ cells were sorted as the memory CD4+ T cells. The receptor's source is an adult in good health and CMV-seropositive. This chain joins TRBV7-2 and TRBJ2-7; D ambiguous. Sequenced sample: memory CD4+ T cells from blood. CDR3 amino acids: CASSPTQASYEQYF. In DNA form, the CDR3 reads TGTGCCAGCAGCCCAACCCAGGCCTCCTACGAGCAGTACTTC. The full variable domain, in which reference TRBV7-2 and TRBJ2-7 provide the parts outside the CDR3, is GAGVSQSPSNKVTEKGKDVELRCDPISGHTALYWYRQSLGQGLEFLIYFQGNSAPDKSGLPSDRFSAERTGGSVSTLTIQRTQQEDSAVYLCASSPTQASYEQYFGPGTRLTVT.